The 23 T cell receptor beta chains presented below share a single source sample, sequenced in a study of T cell changes during pregnancy in multiple sclerosis. TCRdb's copy holds only in-frame clones and misses some; the assay was immunoSEQ multiplex PCR. The data contain tens of thousands of clones, around 92% of them seen just once; the ten biggest clones take up around 2.6%. The input for sequencing was peripheral blood, taken before pregnancy. The receptors stem from a female donor with multiple sclerosis, enrolled in a pregnancy study.

J is TRBJ1-1 and V is TRBV29-1; 8 bases agree with TRBD1. This CDR3 contains 16 residues. V shed 5 bases, J shed 0 bases, and the junction held 11 bases outside the gene matches. Per the germline V gene, CDR1 is SQVTM and CDR2 is ANQGSEA. The CDR3 bases are TGCAGCGTTTTCTCCCGGACAGGGCCATTGAACACTGAAGCTTTCTTT. Its translation is CSVFSRTGPLNTEAFF.

This chain connects TRBV7-9 to TRBJ1-1; D ambiguous. The CDR3 runs to 12 residues. Germline loops: CDR1 SEHNR, CDR2 FQNEAQ (reference sequence). V was clipped by 8 bases and J by 0 bases, with 7 bases between them. The CDR3 is CASGTVNTEAFF. The CDR3 nucleotides are TGTGCCAGCGGCACAGTGAACACTGAAGCTTTCTTT. The full variable domain, completed using reference TRBV7-9 and TRBJ1-1, is DTGVSQNPRHKITKRGQNVTFRCDPISEHNRLYWYRQTLGQGPEFLTYFQNEAQLEKSRLLSDRFSAERPKGSFSTLEIQRTEQGDSAMYLCASGTVNTEAFFGQGTRLTVV.

The CDR3 sequence is CASSEFIVGSQPQHF. Written as DNA, the CDR3 is TGTGCCAGCAGTGAATTTATTGTCGGGTCTCAGCCCCAGCATTTT. The chain employs TRBV6-1 and TRBJ1-5; D remains ambiguous. The V and J ends lost 2 bases and 6 bases respectively, with 14 bases between them. CDR1 MNHNS and CDR2 SASEGT come from the germline V gene. The CDR3 runs 15 residues.

The V call is TRBV25-1, the J call TRBJ2-7; possible D gene TRBD1, 6 bases. Looked up from germline, CDR1 is MGHDK and CDR2 is SYGVNS. Trimming left V 7 bases short and J 9 bases short, with 22 bases between. This CDR3 has 14 residues. Here the CDR3 DNA reads TGTGCCAGCACCACAGGGATTGCGCCGGAGAGGCAGTACTTC. Translating it yields CASTTGIAPERQYF.

The rearrangement links TRBV30 to TRBJ2-7; D is possibly TRBD2 (5 bases). Per the germline V gene, CDR1 is GTSNPN and CDR2 is SVGIG (reference sequence). The length of the CDR3 is 13 residues. Trimming took 3 bases from V and 7 from J, leaving 16 bases between them. The chain's CDR3 is CAWSHIGAGEQYF. CDR3 nucleotides: TGTGCCTGGAGCCACATTGGTGCGGGTGAGCAGTACTTC. The full variable domain, its missing parts supplied by reference TRBV30 and TRBJ2-7, is SQTIHQWPATLVQPVGSPLSLECTVEGTSNPNLYWYRQAAGRGLQLLFYSVGIGQISSEVPQNLSASRPQDRQFILSSKKLLLSDSGFYLCAWSHIGAGEQYFGPGTRLTVT.

CDR3 in DNA: TGTGCCAGCAGACTCGGACTAGCGGGGCATGGCGGGGAGCTGTTTTTT. This codes for CASRLGLAGHGGELFF. The chain links TRBV27 to TRBJ2-2, with TRBD2 identical over 12 bases. This CDR3 spans 16 amino acids. The germline CDR1 and CDR2 sequences are MNHEY and SMNVEV (reference sequence). V lost 6 bases and J lost 7; bases outside the gene matches: 9.

The chain employs TRBV13 and TRBJ2-7, with D possibly TRBD1 on 6 matching bases. The CDR3 loop spans 14 amino acids. The V and J ends lost 0 bases and 3 bases respectively, with 9 bases between them. CDR1 and CDR2 from the germline V gene are PRHDT and FYEKMQ (reference sequence). Here the CDR3 DNA reads TGTGCCAGCAGCTTAGGGGACAGCCTCTACGAGCAGTACTTC. Translated: CASSLGDSLYEQYF.

The chain carries TRBV11-2 and TRBJ1-2; D ambiguous. Trimming left V 0 bases short and J 5 bases short, with 19 bases between. CDR1 is SGHAT and CDR2 is FQNNGV in the germline V gene. This CDR3 has 17 amino acids. CDR3 protein: CASSLDGNPGVTYGYTF. The CDR3 DNA follows: TGTGCCAGCAGCTTAGATGGCAATCCCGGGGTAACGTATGGCTACACCTTC. Using reference TRBV11-2 and TRBJ1-2 for the parts outside the CDR3, the full variable domain is EAGVAQSPRYKIIEKRQSVAFWCNPISGHATLYWYQQILGQGPKLLIQFQNNGVVDDSQLPKDRFSAERLKGVDSTLKIQPAKLEDSAVYLCASSLDGNPGVTYGYTFGSGTRLTVV.

V is TRBV5-1 and J is TRBJ2-7; 8 bases fit TRBD1. V shed 0 bases and J 7 bases; nucleotides not matched to a gene: 6. Germline V CDR1 and CDR2: SGHRS, YFSETQ. The CDR3 is 14 amino acids. CDR3 bases: TGCGCCAGCAGCTTGGGCAGGGGGCTTGGAGAGCAGTACTTC. It is translated as CASSLGRGLGEQYF.

This chain links TRBV7-6 with TRBJ2-7, with D possibly being TRBD2 (7 bases). Germline CDR1 SGHVS, CDR2 FNYEAQ. V lost 0 bases and J 4 bases, leaving 13 bases between the germline ends. The CDR3 contains 15 residues. The CDR3 region is CASSLATGGSYEQYF. In DNA, the CDR3 is TGTGCCAGCAGCTTAGCGACGGGGGGCTCTTACGAGCAGTACTTC.

This chain connects TRBV11-2 to TRBJ2-7; D not resolved. The germline V and J ends were trimmed by 3 bases and 6 bases, with 6 bases remaining between them. This CDR3 has 11 amino acids. From germline, CDR1 is SGHAT and CDR2 FQNNGV. The CDR3: CASSFVSEQYF. The CDR3 DNA is TGTGCCAGCAGCTTCGTCTCCGAGCAGTACTTC.

The chain uses TRBV27 and TRBJ2-7; TRBD2 is a possible D gene (6 bases). V dropped 0 bases and J dropped 4 bases, with 16 bases sitting between them. Germline V gene data show CDR1 as MNHEY and CDR2 as SMNVEV (reference sequence). The CDR3 runs 16 residues. The CDR3 nucleotides are TGTGCCAGCAGTTTATCCTCTAGCGCAAGAGGGTACGAGCAGTACTTC. Translated, it gives CASSLSSSARGYEQYF.

This sequence joins TRBV5-1 and TRBJ1-2, with a possible D match to TRBD1 (6 bases). Germline CDR1 reads SGHRS; CDR2 reads YFSETQ. The CDR3 sequence is 16 residues long. V gave up 0 bases and J gave up 4 bases, with 16 bases separating them. The CDR3 sequence: CASSLEGTGWPYGYTF. The CDR3 DNA sequence: TGCGCCAGCAGCTTGGAGGGAACAGGGTGGCCCTATGGCTACACCTTC.

This chain uses TRBV19 with TRBJ1-1; 9 nucleotides match TRBD1. The CDR3 totals 14 residues. The V and J ends lost 11 bases and 5 bases, in that order; junction bases with no gene match: 12. The germline CDR1 and CDR2 sequences are LNHDA and SQIVND (reference sequence). This CDR3 is CAANTGGGRTEAFF. The DNA of the CDR3 is TGTGCCGCTAACACAGGGGGCGGAAGAACTGAAGCTTTCTTT.

This chain connects TRBV6-6 to TRBJ2-7; D perhaps matches TRBD1 (6 bases). Trimming took 6 bases from V and 2 from J, leaving 8 bases between them. CDR1 and CDR2 from the germline V gene are MNHNY and SVGAGI (reference sequence). This CDR3 spans 12 amino acids. The CDR3 spells CASSPGAYEQYF. CDR3 nucleotide sequence: TGTGCCAGCAGCCCAGGGGCCTACGAGCAGTACTTC.

The genes are TRBV2 and TRBJ2-5, with 8 nucleotides matching TRBD2. Germline CDR1 reads SNHLY; CDR2 reads FYNNEI. V was pared by 6 bases and J by 5 bases, with 2 bases of the junction left unmatched. The CDR3 sequence is 12 residues long. This CDR3 is CASRAGDETQYF. In DNA, the CDR3 is TGTGCCAGCAGAGCGGGAGACGAGACCCAGTACTTC.

This clone was seen a single time. The chain employs TRBV27 and TRBJ2-7, with TRBD1 identical over 11 bases. The CDR3 runs 16 residues. The germline CDR1 and CDR2 sequences are MNHEY and SMNVEV (reference sequence). After removal of 5 bases from V and 1 base from J, the junction contained 7 bases not matched to a gene. The DNA for the CDR3 is TGTGCCAGCAGTACCCGGACAGGGGGCAGGTCCTACGAGCAGTACTTC. It specifies CASSTRTGGRSYEQYF.

The chain recombines TRBV11-2 with TRBJ2-1, with 7 bases lining up with TRBD1. The V and J ends lost 0 bases and 4 bases, in that order; junction bases with no gene match: 6. The length of the CDR3 is 16 residues. Germline CDR1 SGHAT, CDR2 FQNNGV. In DNA, the CDR3 is TGTGCCAGCAGCTTAGAATCAGGGGGAATTTACAATGAGCAGTTCTTC. Amino acid sequence: CASSLESGGIYNEQFF.

CDR3 residues: CASSFQENTEAFF. The CDR3 DNA follows: TGTGCCAGCAGCTTTCAGGAGAACACTGAAGCTTTCTTT. The gene calls are TRBV5-4 and TRBJ1-1; no definite D call. In germline, CDR1 is SGHNT, CDR2 YYREEE (reference sequence). Trimming stripped 2 bases from V and 1 base from J, with 6 bases between. The CDR3 covers 13 residues. The full variable domain, completed using reference TRBV5-4 and TRBJ1-1, is ETGVTQSPTHLIKTRGQQVTLRCSSQSGHNTVSWYQQALGQGPQFIFQYYREEENGRGNFPPRFSGLQFPNYSSELNVNALELDDSALYLCASSFQENTEAFFGQGTRLTVV.

In this sample, this clone turned up once. The genes are TRBV19 and TRBJ1-1; perhaps TRBD1 as D (6 bases). The CDR3 consists of 10 residues. In germline, CDR1 is LNHDA, CDR2 SQIVND (reference sequence). The V and J ends lost 8 bases and 12 bases respectively, with 13 bases between them. The chain's CDR3 is CASFDRRPFF. The CDR3 region has the DNA TGTGCCAGTTTTGACAGGAGACCTTTCTTT.

The chain is built from TRBV5-4 and TRBJ1-2; a weak D match, TRBD1 (6 bases). The germline CDR1 and CDR2 sequences are SGHNT and YYREEE (reference sequence). The ends were cut back, 2 bases at V and 1 base at J, with 6 bases in the middle. The CDR3 is 13 amino acids. DNA for the CDR3: TGTGCCAGCAGCTTCAGGGGTAACTATGGCTACACCTTC. Translation gives CASSFRGNYGYTF.

The V and J genes are TRBV6-6 and TRBJ1-4; 8 bases map to TRBD1. The J segment lost 4 bases and the V segment lost 2 bases, leaving 3 bases of the junction unmatched. The germline V gene encodes CDR1 MNHNY and CDR2 SVGAGI (reference sequence). CDR3 size: 15 residues. Here the CDR3 DNA reads TGTGCCAGCAGTTACGGACAGGGTCGTAATGAAAAACTGTTTTTT. It is translated as CASSYGQGRNEKLFF.

This sequence joins TRBV2 and TRBJ2-7; TRBD2 matches at 10 bases. Trimming cost V 2 bases and J 4 bases; bases outside gene matches: 8. In germline, CDR1 is SNHLY, CDR2 FYNNEI. This CDR3 is built from 16 residues. CDR3 DNA sequence: TGTGCCAGCAGTGAATCCGCTAGCGGGAGTTTGTACGAGCAGTACTTC. It translates to CASSESASGSLYEQYF.